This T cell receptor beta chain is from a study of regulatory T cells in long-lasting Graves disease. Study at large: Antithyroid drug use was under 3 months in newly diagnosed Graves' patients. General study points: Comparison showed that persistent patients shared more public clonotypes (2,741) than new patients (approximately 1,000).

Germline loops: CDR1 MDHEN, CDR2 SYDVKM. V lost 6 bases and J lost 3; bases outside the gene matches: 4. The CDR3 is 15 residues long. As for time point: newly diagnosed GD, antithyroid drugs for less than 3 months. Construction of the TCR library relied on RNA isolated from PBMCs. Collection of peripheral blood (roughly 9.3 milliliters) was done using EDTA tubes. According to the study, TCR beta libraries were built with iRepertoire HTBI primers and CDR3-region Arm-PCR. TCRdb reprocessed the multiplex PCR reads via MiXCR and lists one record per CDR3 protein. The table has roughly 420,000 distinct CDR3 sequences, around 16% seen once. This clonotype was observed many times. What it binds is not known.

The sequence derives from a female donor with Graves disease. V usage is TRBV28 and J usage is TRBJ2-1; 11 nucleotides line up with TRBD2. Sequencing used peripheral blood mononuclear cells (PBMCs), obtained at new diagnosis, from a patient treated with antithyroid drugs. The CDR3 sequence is CASSLAGGGYNEQFF. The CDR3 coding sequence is TGTGCCAGCAGCTTAGCGGGGGGGGGCTACAATGAGCAGTTCTTC.